The entry below describes one T cell receptor (beta chain). The data derive from a study of blood T cell repertoires in COVID-19. J was trimmed by 6 bases and V by 0 bases; bases with no gene match: 7. This CDR3 has 15 amino acids. CDR1 is LNHNV, CDR2 YYDKDF, per germline (reference sequence). Per the original methods: It was from reference gene primer amplification that nucleated cell counts were estimated. Profiling relied on immunoSEQ multiplex PCR, and the TCRdb table lists in-frame clones only, not all of them. V and J calls and clone size are given by that table; D and trimming were obtained from the DNA. This table holds 45,000 or so clones, more than 70% found once.

The chain employs TRBV15 and TRBJ1-1; 7 nucleotides line up with TRBD1. This clonotype was sampled from a human donor in a cohort sampled during active COVID-19. What was sequenced was peripheral blood. CDR3 amino acids: CATSRDQEGAAEAFF. The CDR3 DNA follows: TGTGCCACCAGCAGAGATCAGGAGGGGGCCGCTGAAGCTTTCTTT.